These T cell receptor beta chains were read from a single sample in a study of early T cells in non-severe SARS-CoV-2 infection. TCRdb reprocessed the 5' RACE reads with MiXCR, giving one entry per CDR3 protein. The table lists roughly 46,000 distinct CDR3 sequences, 7.1% of them singletons, with approximately 4.5% in the top ten. Material: whole blood. These receptors were collected from an adult who was a healthcare worker with PCR-confirmed SARS-CoV-2 infection or an uninfected control (not recorded which). The CDR3 runs from the conserved cysteine through the conserved F or W. The D gene is left open where the match is weak. Some rows mark clone size as missing; the rest say once, few, many or name a class of expanded clone.

J	D	V	size	DNA	CDR3
TRBJ2-3	TRBD2	TRBV6-2/TRBV6-3	NA	TGTGCCAGCAGACCAAGCGGGGGGGATCCGTATTTT	CASRPSGGDPYF
TRBJ2-7	TRBD2	TRBV20-1	few	TGCAGTGCCTCCCAGGGAGCGGGGGGCTACGAGCAGTACTTC	CSASQGAGGYEQYF
TRBJ2-1	TRBD2	TRBV11-2	few	TGTGCCAGCAGACTTCCCGGACTAGCGGGGAATGAGCAGTTCTTC	CASRLPGLAGNEQFF
TRBJ2-5	NA	TRBV6-6	NA	TGTGCCAGCAGTTACGGGACACAAGAGACCCAGTACTTC	CASSYGTQETQYF
TRBJ2-1	NA	TRBV20-1	NA	TGCAGTGCTAGAGATCAGAGGCTATGGCCGTGGATCGATGAGCAGTTCTTC	CSARDQRLWPWIDEQFF
TRBJ2-3	TRBD2	TRBV6-5	NA	TGTGCCAGCAGTTATGTCCCGGGACTAGCGGGGGGCACAGATACGCAGTATTTT	CASSYVPGLAGGTDTQYF
TRBJ2-2	TRBD2	TRBV25-1	NA	TGTGCCAGCAACCCCGGACTAGCGGGTTACACCGGGGAGCTGTTTTTT	CASNPGLAGYTGELFF
TRBJ1-2	NA	TRBV19	few	TGTGCCAGTAGTGAACGGGGTTACTTTGGCTACACCTTC	CASSERGYFGYTF
TRBJ2-1	TRBD1	TRBV3-1	NA	TGTGCCAGCAGCCCGACAGGGCATGAGCAGTTCTTC	CASSPTGHEQFF
TRBJ1-1	TRBD1	TRBV7-9	many	TGTGCCAGCAGCGGGACAGGGAATGAAGCTTTCTTT	CASSGTGNEAFF
TRBJ1-5	NA	TRBV19	few	TGTGCCAGTAGTATTGCAGGGAGTAACAATCAGCCCCAGCATTTT	CASSIAGSNNQPQHF
TRBJ2-3	TRBD2	TRBV6-6	many	TGTGCCAGCAGTCCCGAATGGGCGGGGGGGGAAGATACGCAGTATTTT	CASSPEWAGGEDTQYF
TRBJ2-7	TRBD1	TRBV5-1	NA	TGCGCCAGCAGCCCAGAGACAGGGATGGGCTCCTACGAGCAGTACTTC	CASSPETGMGSYEQYF
TRBJ2-3	NA	TRBV18	NA	TGTGCCAGCTCACCATGGGAAAACACAGATACGCAGTATTTT	CASSPWENTDTQYF
TRBJ2-2	NA	TRBV14	few	TGTGCCAGCAGCCAAGTAGGGCCCGCCGCGAACACCGGGGAGCTGTTTTTT	CASSQVGPAANTGELFF
TRBJ1-1	NA	TRBV25-1	many	TGTGCCAGCACGTGGGGCACTGAAGCTTTCTTT	CASTWGTEAFF
TRBJ2-2	NA	TRBV5-4	NA	TGTGCCAGCAGCTTGGGTTACTTAGCAGAAGCCGGGGAGCTGTTTTTT	CASSLGYLAEAGELFF
TRBJ2-2	TRBD2	TRBV20-1	many	TGCAGTGCCCTAGCGGGGTACGGAGCGACCGGGGAGCTGTTTTTT	CSALAGYGATGELFF
TRBJ1-6	TRBD1	TRBV6-2/TRBV6-3	many	TGTGCCAGCAATGACAGGGAATATTCACCCCTCCACTTT	CASNDREYSPLHF
TRBJ2-3	NA	TRBV11-3	NA	TGTGCCAGCAGCGTCACAGGGAAGGGAGATACGCAGTATTTT	CASSVTGKGDTQYF
TRBJ2-5	TRBD1	TRBV11-1	many	TGTGCCAGCAGCCACAGGGGGCCCTTGGGGGAGACCCAGTACTTC	CASSHRGPLGETQYF
TRBJ1-2	TRBD1	TRBV10-3	few	TGTGCCATCAGTGAGGGACAGGCAGACTATGGCTACACCTTC	CAISEGQADYGYTF
TRBJ2-7	NA	TRBV27	NA	TGTGCCAGCAGTGGAGACAGCAGCTCCTACGAGCAGTACTTC	CASSGDSSSYEQYF
TRBJ1-4	NA	TRBV12-3/TRBV12-4	few	TGTGCCAGCAGCCCTGTGGGGGCCAGGGGTGAAAAACTGTTTTTT	CASSPVGARGEKLFF
TRBJ2-3	TRBD2	TRBV11-2	few	TGTGCCAGCAGCTCCATAGCGGGGACGCAGTATTTT	CASSSIAGTQYF
TRBJ1-2	NA	TRBV10-3	NA	TGTGCCATCAGCGTACAGGACAACTATGGCTACACCTTC	CAISVQDNYGYTF
TRBJ2-3	NA	TRBV19	NA	TGTGCCAGTAGTATTCGTCCGGAACGCACAGATACGCAGTATTTT	CASSIRPERTDTQYF
TRBJ2-3	TRBD2	TRBV5-4	few	TGTGCCAGCAGCCACCTAAGCCCGACTAGCGGGGGAGCAGATACGCAGTATTTT	CASSHLSPTSGGADTQYF
TRBJ2-2	NA	TRBV6-6	few	TGTGCCAGCAGTACCACCGAGGCCGGGGAGCTGTTTTTT	CASSTTEAGELFF
TRBJ2-1	TRBD2	TRBV7-6	NA	TGTGCCAGCAGCGCGGGGACTAGCGGGGAGCAGTTCTTC	CASSAGTSGEQFF
TRBJ1-3	NA	TRBV7-9	NA	TGTGCCAGCAGCTTAGCAGGCGACGCCCGCGGCACCATATATTTT	CASSLAGDARGTIYF
TRBJ2-1	NA	TRBV24-1	many	TGTGCCACGCACTGGAGCTCCTACAATGAGCAGTTCTTC	CATHWSSYNEQFF
TRBJ1-2	NA	TRBV9	many	TGTGCCAGCAGCGTTGCGGGGGGACTCGGTGGCTACACCTTC	CASSVAGGLGGYTF
TRBJ2-4	TRBD1	TRBV29-1	NA	TGCAGCGTTGAAGCCGGGACAGAGTCCAAAAACATTCAGTACTTC	CSVEAGTESKNIQYF
TRBJ2-4	NA	TRBV7-2	few	TGTGCCAGCAGCACCCCATGGGATTTAGCCAAAAACATTCAGTACTTC	CASSTPWDLAKNIQYF
TRBJ1-1	NA	TRBV27	many	TGTGCCAGCAGAGAAAACAGGGACACTGAAGCTTTCTTT	CASRENRDTEAFF
TRBJ2-7	NA	TRBV14	few	TGTGCCAGCAGCCAAGATCAGGTCTCCTACGAGCAGTACTTC	CASSQDQVSYEQYF
TRBJ2-7	NA	TRBV11-2	few	TGTGCCAGCACCCCCTCAGACGGGACATTGAGCGAGCAGTACTTC	CASTPSDGTLSEQYF
TRBJ2-5	NA	TRBV29-1	many	TGCAGCGTTGAACCCCGGGACAAGTACCAAGAGACCCAGTACTTC	CSVEPRDKYQETQYF
TRBJ2-2	NA	TRBV5-6	many	TGTGCCAGCAGCTTGTTAGGGAAGGCGAACACCGGGGAGCTGTTTTTT	CASSLLGKANTGELFF
TRBJ1-1	NA	TRBV11-2	NA	TGTGCCAGCATGACCATGAACACTGAAGCTTTCTTT	CASMTMNTEAFF
TRBJ2-3	NA	TRBV7-2	few	TGTGCCAGCAGCCCCAATGGACAGAGCACAGATACGCAGTATTTT	CASSPNGQSTDTQYF
TRBJ2-2	TRBD2	TRBV6-1	few	TGTGCCAGCAGGGTCCTAGCGGGGGGGCCGGCCGGGGAGCTGTTTTTT	CASRVLAGGPAGELFF
TRBJ2-3	TRBD2	TRBV4-2	many	TGTGCCAGCAGCCAAGATCTAGCGGGTGCAGATACGCAGTATTTT	CASSQDLAGADTQYF
TRBJ1-5	NA	TRBV6-2/TRBV6-3	many	TGTGCCAGCAACGGACGAAACAATCAGCCCCAGCATTTT	CASNGRNNQPQHF
TRBJ1-6	TRBD1	TRBV20-1	NA	TGCAGTGCCAACGGACAGGGGGAAACGGCAAGTGATCCACCCCTCCACTTT	CSANGQGETASDPPLHF
TRBJ2-7	NA	TRBV29-1	few	TGCAGCGTTGAACTCCTGGCAGGGGCAGACGAGCAGTACTTC	CSVELLAGADEQYF
TRBJ1-2	NA	TRBV19	many	TGTGCCAGTAGGCAGGAGGGCTATGGCTACACCTTC	CASRQEGYGYTF
TRBJ1-1	NA	TRBV12-3/TRBV12-4	many	TGTGCCAGCAGTTCGTCAGGGTCGTGGACTGAAGCTTTCTTT	CASSSSGSWTEAFF
TRBJ2-4	NA	TRBV3-1	NA	TGTGCCAGCGCGGACCCAACGGGCAAAAACATTCAGTACTTC	CASADPTGKNIQYF
TRBJ2-7	TRBD1	TRBV7-9	many	TGTGCCAGCAGCTTAGGGGGACAGAGCTACGAGCAGTACTTC	CASSLGGQSYEQYF
TRBJ2-3	TRBD2	TRBV30	NA	TGTGCCTGGAGTTCACTAGCGGGGGAGGGAGATACGCAGTATTTT	CAWSSLAGEGDTQYF
TRBJ2-5	NA	TRBV7-9	NA	TGTGCCAGCAGCTTAGGGTCCCCCCAACAAGAGACCCAGTACTTC	CASSLGSPQQETQYF
TRBJ2-7	NA	TRBV7-6	few	TGTGCCAGCAGCTCTCAACCTCCAGGCGAGCAGTACTTC	CASSSQPPGEQYF
TRBJ1-1	NA	TRBV11-2	many	TGTGCCAGCAGAGGCAGCCCACCGAACACTGAAGTTTTCTTT	CASRGSPPNTEVFF
TRBJ2-5	NA	TRBV11-3	NA	TGTGCCAGCAGCTTATACGGGGAAGAGACCCAGTACTTC	CASSLYGEETQYF
TRBJ2-1	NA	TRBV3-1	few	TGTGCCAGCAGCCAAGGGTTCAAGGTCGCCGACAATGAGCAGTTCTTC	CASSQGFKVADNEQFF
TRBJ2-3	NA	TRBV27	NA	TGTGCCAGCGCGCCGGGACGGCTCACAGATACGCAGTATTTT	CASAPGRLTDTQYF
TRBJ2-1	NA	TRBV12-3/TRBV12-4	NA	TGTGCCAGCAGTTCGGACTCTTTGCTTAATGAGCAGTTCTTC	CASSSDSLLNEQFF